This is a list of T cell receptor beta chains from one sample in a study of human thymus T cells. TCRdb's table, derived via immunoSEQ multiplex PCR, lists solely in-frame clones and lacks some. Among 54,000 or so clones, approximately 93% were seen once, and the ten largest hold 5.5% to 7%. Sequencing was carried out using blood. The receptors originated from a boy under two years old with a congenital heart defect but otherwise immunologically healthy. CDR3s include the opening cysteine and the closing phenylalanine or tryptophan. The D gene is left open where the match is weak.

d_gene: NA; v_gene: TRBV7-2; j_gene: TRBJ2-7; CDR3aa: CASSPRTDEQYF
d_gene: TRBD1; v_gene: TRBV7-6; j_gene: TRBJ2-7; CDR3aa: CASSPSTGQGLYEQYF
d_gene: TRBD2; v_gene: TRBV6-6; j_gene: TRBJ2-1; CDR3aa: CASSYGLAQGEQFF
d_gene: TRBD1; v_gene: TRBV12-5; j_gene: TRBJ2-3; CDR3aa: CASGLGQGVADTQYF
d_gene: TRBD2; v_gene: TRBV7-2; j_gene: TRBJ2-1; CDR3aa: CASSFQTSLYYNEQFF
d_gene: TRBD1; v_gene: TRBV9; j_gene: TRBJ1-3; CDR3aa: CASSVDGQGSGNTIYF
d_gene: NA; v_gene: TRBV28; j_gene: TRBJ1-3; CDR3aa: CASSFEAGPSGNTIYF
d_gene: NA; v_gene: TRBV27; j_gene: TRBJ2-7; CDR3aa: CASSLAAGPAYEQYF
d_gene: NA; v_gene: TRBV19; j_gene: TRBJ2-3; CDR3aa: CASSPFDSTDTQYF
d_gene: NA; v_gene: TRBV4-1; j_gene: TRBJ1-1; CDR3aa: CASSQDPGKEGAARGAFF
d_gene: NA; v_gene: TRBV28; j_gene: TRBJ2-1; CDR3aa: CASRTRDISYNEQFF
d_gene: NA; v_gene: TRBV7-2; j_gene: TRBJ2-3; CDR3aa: CASSLGVGTDTQYF
d_gene: NA; v_gene: TRBV5-1; j_gene: TRBJ2-5; CDR3aa: CASSLAVTPKGETQYF
d_gene: TRBD2; v_gene: TRBV5-1; j_gene: TRBJ2-3; CDR3aa: CASSLEASGGADTQYF
d_gene: TRBD2; v_gene: TRBV5-1; j_gene: TRBJ2-1; CDR3aa: CASRRSGGLADNEQFF
d_gene: NA; v_gene: TRBV19; j_gene: TRBJ1-5; CDR3aa: CASSIGNQPQHF
d_gene: NA; v_gene: TRBV7-9; j_gene: TRBJ1-1; CDR3aa: CASSTSPLNTEAFF
d_gene: TRBD1; v_gene: TRBV7-9; j_gene: TRBJ2-2; CDR3aa: CASSPNSRGRDTGELFF
d_gene: TRBD1; v_gene: TRBV2; j_gene: TRBJ1-1; CDR3aa: CASRGTGVNTEAFF
d_gene: TRBD1; v_gene: TRBV27; j_gene: TRBJ1-4; CDR3aa: CASSSHRGRMFF
d_gene: NA; v_gene: TRBV27; j_gene: TRBJ2-2; CDR3aa: CASTSVEGRGELFF
d_gene: NA; v_gene: TRBV6-1; j_gene: TRBJ2-7; CDR3aa: CASGAYEQYF
d_gene: TRBD2; v_gene: TRBV10-3; j_gene: TRBJ2-1; CDR3aa: CAISEMLAGMDGEQFF
d_gene: TRBD2; v_gene: TRBV28; j_gene: TRBJ2-7; CDR3aa: CASRPSGSAYEQYF
d_gene: TRBD1; v_gene: TRBV6-1; j_gene: TRBJ1-1; CDR3aa: CASSEKGTGVTEAFF
d_gene: NA; v_gene: TRBV12-5; j_gene: TRBJ1-1; CDR3aa: CASGLGGTEAFF
d_gene: TRBD1; v_gene: TRBV6-5; j_gene: TRBJ2-2; CDR3aa: CASSYRQGWTGELFF
d_gene: NA; v_gene: TRBV21-1; j_gene: TRBJ2-7; CDR3aa: CASSPGTSYEQYF
d_gene: NA; v_gene: TRBV5-1; j_gene: TRBJ1-2; CDR3aa: CASRHRAEGGYTF
d_gene: NA; v_gene: TRBV19; j_gene: TRBJ1-2; CDR3aa: CASRINYGYTF
d_gene: NA; v_gene: TRBV27; j_gene: TRBJ2-3; CDR3aa: CASSLPADANTQYF
d_gene: NA; v_gene: TRBV6-1; j_gene: TRBJ1-5; CDR3aa: CASSEAGGQGQPQHF
d_gene: NA; v_gene: TRBV23-1; j_gene: TRBJ1-3; CDR3aa: CASSRRGDVANTIYF
d_gene: NA; v_gene: TRBV7-2; j_gene: TRBJ2-7; CDR3aa: CASSGGGTSREQYF
d_gene: NA; v_gene: TRBV7-9; j_gene: TRBJ1-2; CDR3aa: CASSPSTVPYGYTF
d_gene: NA; v_gene: TRBV2; j_gene: TRBJ2-3; CDR3aa: CASKRGLPLDTQYF
d_gene: TRBD1; v_gene: TRBV5-1; j_gene: TRBJ2-3; CDR3aa: CASSSTGEADTQYF
d_gene: NA; v_gene: TRBV4-2; j_gene: TRBJ1-2; CDR3aa: CASGPLSGGYTF